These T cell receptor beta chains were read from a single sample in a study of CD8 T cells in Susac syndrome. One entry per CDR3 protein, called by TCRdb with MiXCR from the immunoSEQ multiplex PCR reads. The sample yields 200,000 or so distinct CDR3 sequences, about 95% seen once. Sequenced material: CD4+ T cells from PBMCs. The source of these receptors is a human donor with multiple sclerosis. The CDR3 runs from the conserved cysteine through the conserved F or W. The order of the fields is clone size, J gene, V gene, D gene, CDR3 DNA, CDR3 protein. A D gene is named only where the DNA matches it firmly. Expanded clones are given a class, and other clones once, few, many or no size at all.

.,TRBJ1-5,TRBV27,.,TGTGCCAGCAGTACTGCCGGGGCGGGAAATCAGCCCCAGCATTTT,CASSTAGAGNQPQHF
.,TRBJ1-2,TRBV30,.,TGTGCCTGGAGAAGGAGATCAGGTGGCTACACCTTC,CAWRRRSGGYTF
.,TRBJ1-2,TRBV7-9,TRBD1,TGTGCCAGCAGCCCCTGGACAGGGGGCGGAGGCTACACCTTC,CASSPWTGGGGYTF
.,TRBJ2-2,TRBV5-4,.,TGTGCCAGCAGCTTGGCCTTGGGGGGCACCGGGGAGCTGTTTTTT,CASSLALGGTGELFF
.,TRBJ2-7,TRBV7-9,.,TGTGCCAGCAGCCCCCCCCGGCTATACGAGCAGTACTTC,CASSPPRLYEQYF
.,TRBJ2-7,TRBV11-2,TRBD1,TGTACCAGCAGCGGCACGACAGGGGCCCCCTACGAGCAGTACTTC,CTSSGTTGAPYEQYF
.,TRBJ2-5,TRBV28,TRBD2,TGTGCCAGCACTCGGGAGGGTCCTGGTGAGACCCAGTACTTC,CASTREGPGETQYF
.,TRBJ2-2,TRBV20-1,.,TGCAGTGCTAGAGAGGGGTTCGGGGAGCTGTTTTTT,CSAREGFGELFF
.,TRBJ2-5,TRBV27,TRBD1,TGTGCCAGCAGTTTCAACAGGGGGCTAGAGACCCAGTACTTC,CASSFNRGLETQYF
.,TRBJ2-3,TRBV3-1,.,TGTGCCAGCAGCCAAGAAGGGGATTTCACAGATACGCAGTATTTT,CASSQEGDFTDTQYF
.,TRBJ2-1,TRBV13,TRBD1,TGTGCCAGCAGCTTAGCAGGACAGGGGGCCTACAATGAGCAGTTCTTC,CASSLAGQGAYNEQFF
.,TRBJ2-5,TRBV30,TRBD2,TGTGCCAGGAGCGGACTAGCGGGGGAGGAGACCCAGTACTTC,CARSGLAGEETQYF
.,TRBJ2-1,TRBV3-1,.,TGTGCCAGCAGCCAAGTTAGGGACGGCTACAATGAGCAGTTCTTC,CASSQVRDGYNEQFF
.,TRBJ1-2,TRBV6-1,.,TGTGCCAGCACCCCGGGGCTAGGAATCACTATCGCTAACTATGGCTACACCTTC,CASTPGLGITIANYGYTF
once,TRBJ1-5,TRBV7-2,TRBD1,TGTGCCAGCAGCCTCGGGACAGGGGGCAATCAGCCCCAGCATTTT,CASSLGTGGNQPQHF
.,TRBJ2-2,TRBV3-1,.,TGTGCCAGCAGCCAAGTTACGGGAGTCAGGGAGCTGTTTTTT,CASSQVTGVRELFF
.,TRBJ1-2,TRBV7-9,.,TGTGCCAGCAGCTTAAACGTGGACATGAACTATGGCTACACCTTC,CASSLNVDMNYGYTF
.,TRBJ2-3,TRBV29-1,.,TGCAGCGTTGATCGGGAGTACTCACGGACGCAGTATTTT,CSVDREYSRTQYF
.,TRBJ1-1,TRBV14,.,TGTGCCAGCAGCCGGAAAATGAACACTGAAGCTTTCTTT,CASSRKMNTEAFF
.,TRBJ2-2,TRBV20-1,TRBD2,TGCAGTGCTAGTAGCGGGAGAGGGGGCACCGGGGAGCTGTTTTTT,CSASSGRGGTGELFF
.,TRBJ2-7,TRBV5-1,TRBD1,TGCGCCAGCAGCCTCCGGGACAGGGGGCTCGACGAGCAGTACTTC,CASSLRDRGLDEQYF
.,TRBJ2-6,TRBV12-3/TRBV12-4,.,TGTGCCAGCATAGCGAACTCTGGGGCCAACGTCCTGACTTTC,CASIANSGANVLTF
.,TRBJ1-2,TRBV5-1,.,TGCGCCAGCAGCCCGTCCACTAACTATGGCTACACCTTC,CASSPSTNYGYTF
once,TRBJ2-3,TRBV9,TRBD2,TGTGCCAGCAGCGTAGGACTAGCGGGGGAAGATACGCAGTATTTT,CASSVGLAGEDTQYF
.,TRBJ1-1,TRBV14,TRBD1,TGTGCCAGCAGCCCTCGACAGGGGAAGTACACTGAAGCTTTCTTT,CASSPRQGKYTEAFF
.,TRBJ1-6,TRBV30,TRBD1,TGTGCCTGTATACCGGGGACAGGGGATTTTTGGCCCCTCCACTTT,CACIPGTGDFWPLHF
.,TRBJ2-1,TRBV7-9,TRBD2,TGTGCCAGCAGCTCGGGACTAGCGGGAGTGCGTGAGCAGTTCTTC,CASSSGLAGVREQFF
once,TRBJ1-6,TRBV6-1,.,TGTGCCAGCAGTCCTTACCTAAGTGCGTATAATTCACCCCTCCACTTT,CASSPYLSAYNSPLHF
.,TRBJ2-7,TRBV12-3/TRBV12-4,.,TGTGCCAGCAGTTTTGGGGCCGCCGGGAACGAGCAGTACTTC,CASSFGAAGNEQYF
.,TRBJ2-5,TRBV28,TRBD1,TGTGCCAGCACCGTGGACAGGGCGGAGACCCAGTACTTC,CASTVDRAETQYF